This T cell receptor (beta chain) emerged from a study of T cell responses to AZD1222 COVID-19 vaccine. CDR1 and CDR2 (germline): KGHSH, LQKENI. V lost 2 bases, J lost 0 bases, and 5 bases lay in between. The CDR3 has 14 residues. Libraries were prepared by immunoSEQ multiplex PCR; TCRdb keeps only in-frame clonotypes and omits some of them. The sample lists some 74,000 clones; nearly 90% were seen once. The sequences come from peripheral blood, collected 28 days after the second AZD1222 dose. V gene TRBV18 combines with J gene TRBJ1-3; D is unclear. The receptor was derived from an adult who received the AZD1222 COVID-19 vaccine. The CDR3, as DNA: TGTGCCAGCTCACCAAGCACCTCTGGAAACACCATATATTTT. Protein product: CASSPSTSGNTIYF. Full variable domain (outside the CDR3, taken from reference TRBV18 and TRBJ1-3): NAGVMQNPRHLVRRRGQEARLRCSPMKGHSHVYWYRQLPEEGLKFMVYLQKENIIDESGMPKERFSAEFPKEGPSILRIQQVVRGDSAAYFCASSPSTSGNTIYFGEGSWLTVV.